This TCR beta chain was recovered during a study of blood T cell repertoires in COVID-19. Study summary: Researchers got acute and convalescent COVID-19 samples from the United States, Italy and Spain.

The CDR3 is made up of 17 amino acids. Deletions cut 0 bases from V and 3 bases from J, with 14 bases between. The germline CDR1 and CDR2 sequences are MGHRA and YSYEKL. This clone was counted a single time. Enrolled through a virtual design, the participants were between 18 and 89 years of age and came from some 26 US areas. In the authors' methods: Counts of nucleated cells, estimated from reference gene primer amplification, were obtained. Profiled with immunoSEQ multiplex PCR; TCRdb holds only in-frame clones, not every one. V and J calls plus clone size are reproduced from that table; the DNA served to infer D and trimming. Counted here are a few hundred thousand clones, about 91% occurring once; the ten biggest clones make up roughly 14%.

The chain carries TRBV4-1 and TRBJ2-2; D perhaps matches TRBD2 (6 bases). The specimen sequenced was PBMCs or T cells enriched from blood (not recorded which). The receptor comes from a woman aged 45-59 years with acute COVID-19. CDR3 residues: CASSQDNLGLYTGELFF. In nucleotides, the CDR3 is TGCGCCAGCAGCCAAGATAATCTGGGACTTTACACCGGGGAGCTGTTTTTT.